The clone carrying this T cell receptor (beta chain) was counted between two and nine times. What it binds is not known. CDR3 length equals 13 residues. The germline V gene has CDR1 DFQATT and CDR2 SNEGSKA (reference sequence). These data are taken from a study of blood T cells in healthy people across ages. Whole-study results and caveats: In older individuals, TCR beta diversity per million T cells was lower, falling roughly linearly with age. There was a strong correlation between TCR beta diversity and naive T cell percentage.

For the second PCR, which ran for about 7 to 11 cycles, a sample-barcoded 5' primer and a J-beta primer mix were used. Sequencing of every sample gave 2.5 million or more CDR3-containing paired-end reads. One entry per CDR3 protein, called by TCRdb with MiXCR from the 5' RACE reads. The table records 760,000 or so distinct CDR3 sequences, 25% of them present only once. The same sample was also used in a study of T cells of mothers and their children. From that second work: M1S, a second-PCR primer, added sample barcodes and 2-4 random nucleotides.

The sequence was obtained from a boy younger than 18 in good health. The material sequenced was blood. V and J are TRBV20-1 and TRBJ2-1; weak D call: TRBD2 (6 bases). The J call is uncertain, as TRBJ2-7 better fits the DNA end. The CDR3 DNA reads TGCAGTGCCACACTAGCCCCTTTATGGGAGCAGTACTTC. Translated, it gives CSATLAPLWEQYF.